The 20 T cell receptor beta chains presented below share a single source sample, sequenced in a study of cytomegalovirus exposure and HLA in healthy donors. Here immunoSEQ multiplex PCR was the method, and the copy in TCRdb shows in-frame clones only, minus some. The sample holds over 200,000 clones; about 92% are singletons and the top ten take 3% to 3.5%. The source material was PBMCs. These TCRs come from a woman aged 25 to 39 in good health and CMV-seronegative.

This clone occurred a few times. J is TRBJ2-3 and V is TRBV11-2, with TRBD2 matching over 10 bases. Germline V gene data show CDR1 as SGHAT and CDR2 as FQNNGV. This CDR3 is built from 17 residues. The J segment lost 1 base and the V segment lost 0 bases, leaving 4 bases of the junction unmatched. The CDR3 here is CASSLDSLAGRTDTQYF. The CDR3, as DNA: TGTGCCAGCAGCTTAGATTCACTAGCGGGACGCACAGATACGCAGTATTTT. The variable domain in full, completed from reference TRBV11-2 and TRBJ2-3, reads EAGVAQSPRYKIIEKRQSVAFWCNPISGHATLYWYQQILGQGPKLLIQFQNNGVVDDSQLPKDRFSAERLKGVDSTLKIQPAKLEDSAVYLCASSLDSLAGRTDTQYFGPGTRLTVL.

The rearrangement uses TRBV5-1 and TRBJ2-2, with D unresolved. V was trimmed by 5 bases and J by 3 bases, leaving 11 bases between them. Germline V gene sequence: CDR1 SGHRS, CDR2 YFSETQ. The CDR3 has 14 residues. The CDR3 reads CASSLARYTGELFF. The CDR3 DNA follows: TGCGCCAGCAGTCTGGCCAGATACACCGGGGAGCTGTTTTTT.

In its sample, this clone was seen once. The V and J genes are TRBV6-1 and TRBJ1-2; D not certain. Germline V lookup: CDR1 MNHNS, CDR2 SASEGT. The CDR3 contains 14 residues. V dropped 4 bases and J dropped 2 bases, with 11 bases sitting between them. In nucleotides, the CDR3 is TGTGCCAGCAGTGTAGGCGGAACCAACTATGGCTACACCTTC. Amino acids: CASSVGGTNYGYTF.

This chain links TRBV14 with TRBJ2-7; 8 nucleotides line up with TRBD1. The CDR3 totals 15 residues. Germline V CDR1 and CDR2: SGHDN, FVKESK. V was pared by 4 bases and J by 3 bases, with 8 bases of the junction left unmatched. The CDR3 is CASSRGTGGGYEQYF. Written as DNA, the CDR3 is TGTGCCAGCAGCCGAGGGACAGGAGGGGGCTACGAGCAGTACTTC.

This clone was detected once. The V and J genes are TRBV28 and TRBJ2-6; D gene unclear. This CDR3 has 15 amino acids. Germline loops: CDR1 MDHEN, CDR2 SYDVKM. Between the trimmed V and J ends, which lost 3 bases and 0 bases, there was a span of 6 bases. CDR3 region: CASSLESSGANVLTF. Written as DNA, the CDR3 is TGTGCCAGCAGTTTGGAGAGCTCTGGGGCCAACGTCCTGACTTTC.

About this clone itself: This sample includes further DNA sequences coding for the same CDR3. CDR3 amino acids: CASSSGVNYGYTF. CDR3 in DNA: TGTGCCAGCAGCTCCGGGGTAAACTATGGCTACACCTTC. This chain connects TRBV28 to TRBJ1-2; D is unresolved. The CDR3 runs 13 residues. Trimming took off 6 bases at V and 2 bases at J, with 10 bases between the two ends. Per the germline V gene, CDR1 is MDHEN and CDR2 is SYDVKM.

The CDR3 here is CASSLTAGLAVNEQFF. CDR3 bases: TGTGCCAGCAGCTTAACCGCAGGGCTAGCTGTCAATGAGCAGTTCTTC. The chain couples TRBV7-8 to TRBJ2-1, with D perhaps assigned TRBD1 or TRBD2 (5 bases each). Germline values: CDR1 SGHVS, CDR2 FQNEAQ. The CDR3 runs 16 residues. V was cut by 2 bases and J by 6 bases, with 17 bases left in between.

The gene calls are TRBV23-1 and TRBJ2-3, with 8 bases that match TRBD1. TRBV23-1 is an ORF; its function is uncertain. The trim removed 3 bases at V and 1 base at J, leaving 15 bases unmatched. The CDR3 has 19 residues. The CDR3 DNA reads TGCGCCAGCAGTCACGGAAACGGGAGCCGGGGACAGGGCACAGATACGCAGTATTTT. It specifies CASSHGNGSRGQGTDTQYF.

This chain uses TRBV6-4 with TRBJ2-7; D is unresolved. V lost 5 bases and J lost 3, with 17 bases in between. Germline V gives CDR1 MRHNA, CDR2 SNTAGT. CDR3 length: 15 amino acids. The CDR3 here is CASSPQWGGIYEQYF. The CDR3 nucleotides read TGTGCCAGCAGTCCCCAATGGGGTGGGATCTACGAGCAGTACTTC.

The V call is TRBV15, the J call TRBJ2-2, with TRBD2 matching over 7 bases. Germline CDR1 LNHNV, CDR2 YYDKDF (reference sequence). V shed 0 bases, J shed 4 bases, and the junction held 11 bases outside the gene matches. The CDR3 consists of 18 residues. Written as DNA, the CDR3 is TGTGCCACCAGCAGAGATCGGACACTAGCGAGGACCACCGGGGAGCTGTTTTTT. This translates into CATSRDRTLARTTGELFF.

V usage is TRBV9 and J usage is TRBJ1-1, with D possibly TRBD1 on 5 matching bases. CDR1 is SGDLS, CDR2 YYNGEE, per germline. The V and J ends lost 0 bases and 4 bases respectively, with 10 bases between them. The CDR3 covers 14 residues. The CDR3 loop is CASSVGQRGTEAFF. CDR3 nucleotides: TGTGCCAGCAGCGTAGGACAGCGTGGCACTGAAGCTTTCTTT. The entire variable domain, with the rest obtained from reference TRBV9 and TRBJ1-1, is as follows: DSGVTQTPKHLITATGQRVTLRCSPRSGDLSVYWYQQSLDQGLQFLIQYYNGEERAKGNILERFSAQQFPDLHSELNLSSLELGDSALYFCASSVGQRGTEAFFGQGTRLTVV.

The chain uses TRBV5-1 and TRBJ2-7; either TRBD1 or TRBD2 may supply D (5 bases each). The V and J ends lost 0 bases and 5 bases respectively, with 15 bases between them. Germline V gene data show CDR1 as SGHRS and CDR2 as YFSETQ. The CDR3 runs to 15 residues. CDR3 bases: TGCGCCAGCAGCTTGGCCGGGGCTGATACGGACGAGCAGTACTTC. Its translation is CASSLAGADTDEQYF.

The chain links TRBV28 to TRBJ2-7, with a possible D match to TRBD1 (6 bases). This CDR3 is built from 15 residues. V was shortened by 3 bases and J by 2 bases, with 14 bases between the two germline ends. CDR1 is MDHEN and CDR2 is SYDVKM in the germline V gene. CDR3 loop: CASSFPQQGAYEQYF. For the CDR3, the DNA is TGTGCCAGCAGTTTCCCTCAACAGGGAGCCTACGAGCAGTACTTC.

This chain connects TRBV19 to TRBJ2-2; the D gene is possibly TRBD2 (5 bases). V was shortened by 3 bases and J by 5 bases, with 16 bases between the two germline ends. Per the germline V gene, CDR1 is LNHDA and CDR2 is SQIVND (reference sequence). The CDR3 has 16 amino acids. In DNA form, the CDR3 reads TGTGCCAGTAGTATGGGCACACAACTAGGGACCGGGGAGCTGTTTTTT. Residues: CASSMGTQLGTGELFF.

The DNA for the CDR3 is TGTGCCAGCAGCCAATTCGGACAGGATAGCACAGATACGCAGTATTTT. Residues: CASSQFGQDSTDTQYF. This chain connects TRBV14 to TRBJ2-3, with TRBD1 identical over 7 bases. The CDR3 sequence is 16 residues long. Germline trimming cut 2 bases from V and 0 bases from J; bases unmatched to any gene: 5. Per germline, CDR1 SGHDN and CDR2 FVKESK.

This chain connects TRBV2 to TRBJ2-2; possibly TRBD2 for D (5 bases). The germline V gene encodes CDR1 SNHLY and CDR2 FYNNEI. Trimming removed 6 bases at V and 0 bases at J, with 11 bases between. CDR3 length: 15 amino acids. CDR3 bases: TGTGCCAGCAGGATCGGGGTTGCGAACACCGGGGAGCTGTTTTTT. Translated: CASRIGVANTGELFF.

V gene TRBV5-1 combines with J gene TRBJ1-1; no definite D call. The germline gives CDR1 SGHRS, CDR2 YFSETQ. The germline V and J ends were trimmed by 0 bases and 4 bases, with 7 bases remaining between them. The CDR3 spans 13 residues. In DNA, the CDR3 is TGCGCCAGCAGCTTGGTATCGGGCACTGAAGCTTTCTTT. Its translation: CASSLVSGTEAFF.

For this clone: At the DNA level, this CDR3 is encoded by other sequences in the same sample as well. The genes are TRBV29-1 and TRBJ2-1, with TRBD2 matching over 8 bases. The CDR3 length is 14 residues. Germline V gives CDR1 SQVTM, CDR2 ANQGSEA. V dropped 6 bases and J dropped 0; count of bases not matched to a gene: 4. In DNA, the CDR3 is TGCAGCGTGACCAGCGGGAGCTCCTACAATGAGCAGTTCTTC. Protein product: CSVTSGSSYNEQFF.

In this sample, this clone turned up once. The chain has TRBV28 and TRBJ2-2; D perhaps matches TRBD1 (6 bases). The CDR3 sequence is 14 residues long. Germline lookup yields CDR1 MDHEN and CDR2 SYDVKM. Trimming removed 6 bases at V and 0 bases at J, with 8 bases between. CDR3 amino acids: CASRGQPNTGELFF. The CDR3 bases are TGTGCCAGCAGGGGACAACCGAACACCGGGGAGCTGTTTTTT.

This clone was seen only once. This chain uses TRBV16 with TRBJ2-7; the D call may be TRBD1 or TRBD2 (5 bases each). CDR3 length: 14 residues. Trimming pared 2 bases from V and 0 bases from J, leaving 8 bases between. The germline CDR1 and CDR2 sequences are KGHSY and FQNENV. The CDR3 bases are TGTGCCAGCAGCCAAGCAGGGACCTCCTACGAGCAGTACTTC. This translates into CASSQAGTSYEQYF.